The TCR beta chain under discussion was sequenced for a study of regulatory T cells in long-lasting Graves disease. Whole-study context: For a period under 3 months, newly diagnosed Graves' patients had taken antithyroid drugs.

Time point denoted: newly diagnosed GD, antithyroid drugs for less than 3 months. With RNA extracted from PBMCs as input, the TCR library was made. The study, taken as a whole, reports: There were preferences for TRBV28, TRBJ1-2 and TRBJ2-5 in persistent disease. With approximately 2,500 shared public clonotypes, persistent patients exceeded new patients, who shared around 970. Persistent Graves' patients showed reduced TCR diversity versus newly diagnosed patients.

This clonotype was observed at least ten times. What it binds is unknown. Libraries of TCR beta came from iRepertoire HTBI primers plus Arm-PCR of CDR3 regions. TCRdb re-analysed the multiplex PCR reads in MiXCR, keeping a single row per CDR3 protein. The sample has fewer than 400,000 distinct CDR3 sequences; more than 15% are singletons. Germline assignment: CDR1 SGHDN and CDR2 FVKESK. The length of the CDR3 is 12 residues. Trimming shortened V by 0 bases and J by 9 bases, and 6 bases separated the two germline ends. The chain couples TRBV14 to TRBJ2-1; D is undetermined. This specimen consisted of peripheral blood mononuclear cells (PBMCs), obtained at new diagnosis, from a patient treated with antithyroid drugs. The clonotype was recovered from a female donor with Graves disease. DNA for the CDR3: TGTGCCAGCAGCCAAGATAGCCCTGAGCAGTTCTTC. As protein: CASSQDSPEQFF. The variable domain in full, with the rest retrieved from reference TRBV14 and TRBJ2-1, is EAGVTQFPSHSVIEKGQTVTLRCDPISGHDNLYWYRRVMGKEIKFLLHFVKESKQDESGMPNNRFLAERTGGTYSTLKVQPAELEDSGVYFCASSQDSPEQFFGPGTRLTVL.